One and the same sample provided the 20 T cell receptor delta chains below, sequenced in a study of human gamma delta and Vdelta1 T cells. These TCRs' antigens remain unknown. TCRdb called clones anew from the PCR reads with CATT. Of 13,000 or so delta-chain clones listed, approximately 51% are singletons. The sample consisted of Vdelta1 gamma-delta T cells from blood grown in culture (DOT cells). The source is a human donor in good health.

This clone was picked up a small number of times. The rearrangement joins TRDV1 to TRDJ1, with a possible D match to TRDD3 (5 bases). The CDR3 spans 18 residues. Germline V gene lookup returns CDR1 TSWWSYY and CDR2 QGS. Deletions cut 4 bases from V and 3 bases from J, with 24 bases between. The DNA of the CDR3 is TGTGCTCTTGGGGGGCGTACGGGGACGCACCTTAAGGCCGATAAACTCATCTTT. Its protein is CALGGRTGTHLKADKLIF.

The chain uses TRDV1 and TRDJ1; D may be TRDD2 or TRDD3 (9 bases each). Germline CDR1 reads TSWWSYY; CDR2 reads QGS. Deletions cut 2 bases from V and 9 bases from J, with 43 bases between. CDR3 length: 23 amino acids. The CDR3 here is CALGEGVAFLRQHVLGDGGELIF. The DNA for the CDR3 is TGTGCTCTTGGGGAAGGGGTGGCCTTCCTACGCCAACATGTACTGGGGGACGGGGGCGAACTCATCTTT.

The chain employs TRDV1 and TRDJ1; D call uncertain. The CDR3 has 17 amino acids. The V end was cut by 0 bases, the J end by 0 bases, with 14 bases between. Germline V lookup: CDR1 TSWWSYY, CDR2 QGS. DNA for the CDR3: TGTGCTCTTGGGGAACTTGCGGCCCAGAAGTACACCGATAAACTCATCTTT. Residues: CALGELAAQKYTDKLIF.

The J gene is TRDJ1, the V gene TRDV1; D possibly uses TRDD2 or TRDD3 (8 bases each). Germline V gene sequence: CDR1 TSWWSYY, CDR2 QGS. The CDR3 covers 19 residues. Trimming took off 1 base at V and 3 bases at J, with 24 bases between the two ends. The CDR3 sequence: CALGERVLPKGYASDKLIF. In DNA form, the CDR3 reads TGTGCTCTTGGGGAACGAGTCCTTCCTAAGGGATACGCGTCCGATAAACTCATCTTT.

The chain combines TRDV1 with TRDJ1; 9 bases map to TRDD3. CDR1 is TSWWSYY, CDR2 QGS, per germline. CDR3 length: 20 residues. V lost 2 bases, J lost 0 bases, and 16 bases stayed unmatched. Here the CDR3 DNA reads TGTGCTCTTGGGGAAAATTTCCCCTACCCTGGGGGATGTGACACCGATAAACTCATCTTT. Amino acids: CALGENFPYPGGCDTDKLIF.

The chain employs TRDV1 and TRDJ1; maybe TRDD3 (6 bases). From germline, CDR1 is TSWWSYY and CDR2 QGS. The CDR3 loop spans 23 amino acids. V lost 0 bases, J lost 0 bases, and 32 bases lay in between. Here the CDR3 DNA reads TGTGCTCTTGGGGAACTTGCCGAAGGATCAAGGGGGACCCCACCATGGTACACCGATAAACTCATCTTT. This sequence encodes CALGELAEGSRGTPPWYTDKLIF.

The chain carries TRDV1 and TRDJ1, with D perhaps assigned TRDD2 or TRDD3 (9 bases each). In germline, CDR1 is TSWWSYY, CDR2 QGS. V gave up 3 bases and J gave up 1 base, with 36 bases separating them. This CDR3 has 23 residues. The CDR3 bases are TGTGCTCTTGGGGATCGACTCCCTTCCTACTCCCCTGGGGGATTGACTTTCACCGATAAACTCATCTTT. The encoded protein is CALGDRLPSYSPGGLTFTDKLIF.

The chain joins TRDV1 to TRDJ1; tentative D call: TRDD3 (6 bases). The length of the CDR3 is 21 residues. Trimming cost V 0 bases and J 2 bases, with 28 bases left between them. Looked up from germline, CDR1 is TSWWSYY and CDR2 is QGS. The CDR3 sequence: CALGELSLLPWGPYSTDKLIF. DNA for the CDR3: TGTGCTCTTGGGGAACTCTCCCTCCTCCCCTGGGGCCCATACTCTACCGATAAACTCATCTTT.

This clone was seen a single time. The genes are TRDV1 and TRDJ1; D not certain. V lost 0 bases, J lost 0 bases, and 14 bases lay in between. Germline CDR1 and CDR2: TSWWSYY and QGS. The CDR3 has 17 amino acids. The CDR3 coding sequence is TGTGCTCTTGGGGAACTTTACCCCTATCGGGACACCGATAAACTCATCTTT. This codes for CALGELYPYRDTDKLIF.

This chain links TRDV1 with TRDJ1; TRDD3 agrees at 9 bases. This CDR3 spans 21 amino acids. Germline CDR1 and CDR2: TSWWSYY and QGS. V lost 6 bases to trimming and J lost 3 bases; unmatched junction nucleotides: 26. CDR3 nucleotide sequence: TGTGCTCTTGGCCCAGGAGGCCTTCCTCTATTGGGGGATAAAGGGGCCGATAAACTCATCTTT. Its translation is CALGPGGLPLLGDKGADKLIF.

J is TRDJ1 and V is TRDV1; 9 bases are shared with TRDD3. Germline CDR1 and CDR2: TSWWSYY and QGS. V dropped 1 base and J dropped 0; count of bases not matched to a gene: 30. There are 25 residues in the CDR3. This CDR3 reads CALGEPLRQFHNLLGDPTYTDKLIF. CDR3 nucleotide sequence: TGTGCTCTTGGGGAACCCCTCCGCCAATTCCATAACTTACTGGGGGACCCGACCTACACCGATAAACTCATCTTT.

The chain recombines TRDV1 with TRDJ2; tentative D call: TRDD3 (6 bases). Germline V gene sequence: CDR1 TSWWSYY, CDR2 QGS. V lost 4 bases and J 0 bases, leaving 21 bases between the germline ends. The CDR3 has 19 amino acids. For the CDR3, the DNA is TGTGCTCTTGGGGGAATGGGGTGGGGGCTACGATCTTTGACAGCACAACTCTTCTTT. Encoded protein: CALGGMGWGLRSLTAQLFF.

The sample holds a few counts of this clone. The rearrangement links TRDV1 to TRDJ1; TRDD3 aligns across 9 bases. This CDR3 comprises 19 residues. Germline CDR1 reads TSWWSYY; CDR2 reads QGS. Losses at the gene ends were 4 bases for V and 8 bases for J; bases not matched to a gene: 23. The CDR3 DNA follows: TGTGCTCTTGGGGCAACCCCCCCTCCTACGCCTGGGGGATCTTCGAAACTCATCTTT. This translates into CALGATPPPTPGGSSKLIF.

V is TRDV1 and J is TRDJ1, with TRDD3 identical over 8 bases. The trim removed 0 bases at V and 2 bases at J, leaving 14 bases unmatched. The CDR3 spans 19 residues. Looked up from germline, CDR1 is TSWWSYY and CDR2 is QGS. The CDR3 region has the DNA TGTGCTCTTGGGGAACTCCTCCTCCCTGGGGATACATGGACCGATAAACTCATCTTT. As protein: CALGELLLPGDTWTDKLIF.

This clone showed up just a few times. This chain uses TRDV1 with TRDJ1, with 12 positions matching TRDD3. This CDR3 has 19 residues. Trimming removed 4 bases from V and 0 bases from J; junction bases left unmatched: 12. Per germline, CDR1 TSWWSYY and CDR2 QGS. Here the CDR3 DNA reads TGTGCTCTTGGGGGCACTTCCTGGGGGATACGGGTGTACACCGATAAACTCATCTTT. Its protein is CALGGTSWGIRVYTDKLIF.

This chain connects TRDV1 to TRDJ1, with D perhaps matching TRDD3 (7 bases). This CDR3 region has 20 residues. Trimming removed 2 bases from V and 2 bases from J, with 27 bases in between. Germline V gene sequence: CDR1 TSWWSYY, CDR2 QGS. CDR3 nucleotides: TGTGCTCTTGGGGAATGTCCTACCAGGGGGATCCCTGATCCTACCGATAAACTCATCTTT. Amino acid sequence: CALGECPTRGIPDPTDKLIF.

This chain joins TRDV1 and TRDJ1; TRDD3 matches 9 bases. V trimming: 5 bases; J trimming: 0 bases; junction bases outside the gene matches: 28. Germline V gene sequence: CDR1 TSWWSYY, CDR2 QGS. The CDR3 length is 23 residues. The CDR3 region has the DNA TGTGCTCTTGGGCTGGGACAACTTGGTACTGGGGGACGGATCCCCGCGTACACCGATAAACTCATCTTT. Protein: CALGLGQLGTGGRIPAYTDKLIF.

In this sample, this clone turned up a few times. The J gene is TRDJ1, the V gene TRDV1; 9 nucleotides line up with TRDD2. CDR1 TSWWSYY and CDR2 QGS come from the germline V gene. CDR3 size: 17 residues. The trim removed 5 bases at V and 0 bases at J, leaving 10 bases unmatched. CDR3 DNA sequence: TGTGCTCTTGGGTTATGCCTTCCTACGGCGTACACCGATAAACTCATCTTT. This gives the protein CALGLCLPTAYTDKLIF.

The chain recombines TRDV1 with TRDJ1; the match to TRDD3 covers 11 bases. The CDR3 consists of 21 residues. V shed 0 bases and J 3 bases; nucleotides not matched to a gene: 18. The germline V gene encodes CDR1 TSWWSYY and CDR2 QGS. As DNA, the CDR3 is TGTGCTCTTGGGGAACTCAATCCTTGGGGGATACGGTTGGGAGGCCCCGATAAACTCATCTTT. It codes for CALGELNPWGIRLGGPDKLIF.

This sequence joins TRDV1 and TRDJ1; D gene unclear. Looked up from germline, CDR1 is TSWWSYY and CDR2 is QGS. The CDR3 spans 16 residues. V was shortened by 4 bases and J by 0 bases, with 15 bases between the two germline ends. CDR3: CALGGPMVLDTDKLIF. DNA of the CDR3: TGTGCTCTTGGGGGTCCGATGGTACTAGACACCGATAAACTCATCTTT.